The 20 T cell receptor beta chains below were found in one sample sequenced in a study of blood T cell repertoires in COVID-19. Sequencing used immunoSEQ multiplex PCR; TCRdb keeps in-frame clones, though not all of them. The table lists roughly 150,000 clones, approximately 86% of them singletons. Material for sequencing was peripheral blood. The receptors come from a woman aged 80 or over with COVID-19, enrolled during active disease.

With respect to this clone: At one end the junction does not follow the germline gene, possibly because of a read error. The chain uses TRBV4-1 and TRBJ2-7; 13 positions agree with TRBD2. The CDR3 length is 17 residues. Germline CDR1 is MGHRA and CDR2 is YSYEKL. CDR3 in DNA: TGCGCCAGCAGCCAAGGCCCCGGCTCTTGGACTAGCGGGAGTCAGGACTTC. Protein: CASSQGPGSWTSGSQDF.

The chain recombines TRBV28 with TRBJ1-1; D possibly corresponds to TRBD1 (6 bases). The V end lost 6 bases, the J end lost 11 bases, and 16 bases lay between the germline ends. Germline V gene lookup returns CDR1 MDHEN and CDR2 SYDVKM. CDR3 size: 12 residues. The CDR3 region is CASSYYREGAFF. The DNA for the CDR3 is TGTGCCAGCAGCTACTACAGGGAGGGGGCTTTCTTT.

This CDR3 reads CASSLFSSGTDTQYF. CDR3 DNA: TGTGCCAGCAGCTTGTTTAGTAGCGGGACAGATACGCAGTATTTT. V is TRBV5-4 and J is TRBJ2-3; TRBD2 matches 7 bases. This CDR3 region has 15 residues. Trimming at V came to 1 base and at J to 3 bases, leaving 5 bases not matched to a gene. The germline CDR1 and CDR2 sequences are SGHNT and YYREEE (reference sequence).

The CDR3 bases are TGTGCCAGCAGCGGCGCGGCCAGTTCTTATAATTCACCCCTCCACTTT. Translated, it gives CASSGAASSYNSPLHF. This chain connects TRBV7-6 to TRBJ1-6; the D is unclear. Germline CDR1 reads SGHVS; CDR2 reads FNYEAQ. Trimming pared 5 bases from V and 4 bases from J, leaving 15 bases between. CDR3 length: 16 residues. Full variable domain (rest looked up from reference TRBV7-6 and TRBJ1-6): GAGVSQSPRYKVTKRGQDVALRCDPISGHVSLYWYRQALGQGPEFLTYFNYEAQQDKSGLPNDRFSAERPEGSISTLTIQRTEQRDSAMYRCASSGAASSYNSPLHFGNGTRLTVT.

V gene TRBV5-4 combines with J gene TRBJ2-1; 10 positions match TRBD2. The germline V gene encodes CDR1 SGHNT and CDR2 YYREEE (reference sequence). This CDR3 has 17 residues. Germline trimming cut 3 bases from V and 9 bases from J; bases unmatched to any gene: 15. CDR3 nucleotides: TGTGCCAGCAGCTCGGGGGTTGGGGGGACTAGCGAACTTGAGCAGTTCTTC. Translation gives CASSSGVGGTSELEQFF.

This rearrangement joins TRBV11-1 to TRBJ2-2, with D unclear. The CDR3 is 13 amino acids. Per the germline V gene, CDR1 is SGHAT and CDR2 is FQDESV (reference sequence). V lost 6 bases and J 5 bases, leaving 10 bases between the germline ends. The CDR3: CASSQARTGELFF. The DNA for the CDR3 is TGTGCCAGCAGTCAAGCTAGGACCGGGGAGCTGTTTTTT. Filled out from reference TRBV11-1 and TRBJ2-2, the complete variable domain reads EAEVAQSPRYKITEKSQAVAFWCDPISGHATLYWYRQILGQGPELLVQFQDESVVDDSQLPKDRFSAERLKGVDSTLKIQPAELGDSAMYLCASSQARTGELFFGEGSRLTVL.

V usage is TRBV9 and J usage is TRBJ1-1; D possibly corresponds to TRBD1 (6 bases). Germline V gene lookup returns CDR1 SGDLS and CDR2 YYNGEE. The V gene lost 3 bases and the J gene lost 0 bases, with 18 bases spanning the gap. The CDR3 has 17 amino acids. The CDR3 loop is CASSEGVGRQVNTEAFF. The CDR3 DNA sequence: TGTGCCAGCAGCGAGGGGGTTGGAAGACAAGTGAACACTGAAGCTTTCTTT.

This chain connects TRBV6-5 to TRBJ1-1; a weak D match, TRBD1 (6 bases). V lost 10 bases to trimming and J lost 4 bases, with 13 bases between them. The length of the CDR3 is 12 residues. The V gene's germline CDR1 is MNHEY and CDR2 SVGAGI. CDR3 in DNA: TGTGCCACCACCGACAGGCTCACTGAAGCTTTCTTT. Translation gives CATTDRLTEAFF.

For the CDR3, the DNA is TGTGCCAGCAGTTACTGGGGGGATGAGCAGTTCTTC. It yields the protein CASSYWGDEQFF. The V call is TRBV6-2 or TRBV6-3, the J call TRBJ2-1; TRBD2 might be the D (6 bases). V lost 1 base and J lost 8, with 6 bases in between. Per the germline V gene, CDR1 is MNHEY and CDR2 is SVGEGT. This CDR3 region has 12 residues.

This clone was seen many times. The same CDR3 arises from other DNA sequences in this sample as well. The V and J genes are TRBV7-9 and TRBJ1-1, with TRBD1 matching 7 bases. CDR3 length equals 15 residues. V lost 5 bases and J lost 0; bases outside the gene matches: 6. The germline CDR1 and CDR2 sequences are SEHNR and FQNEAQ (reference sequence). In nucleotides, the CDR3 is TGTGCCAGCAGCCCAAGGGGGCAGGTGAACACTGAAGCTTTCTTT. It specifies CASSPRGQVNTEAFF.

This clone was detected only once. The gene calls are TRBV9 and TRBJ2-7, with 11 bases identical to TRBD2. The germline V gene has CDR1 SGDLS and CDR2 YYNGEE. V was pared by 0 bases and J by 3 bases, with 5 bases of the junction left unmatched. This CDR3 is built from 16 residues. The CDR3 region is CASSVGTSGSFYEQYF. CDR3 DNA: TGTGCCAGCAGCGTAGGAACTAGCGGGAGTTTCTACGAGCAGTACTTC.

The chain carries TRBV10-3 and TRBJ1-3; D call uncertain. This CDR3 region has 14 residues. Germline V gives CDR1 ENHRY, CDR2 SYGVKD. V lost 3 bases, J lost 0 bases, and 6 bases lay in between. Here the CDR3 reads CAISDGSSGNTIYF. CDR3 sequence (DNA): TGTGCCATCAGTGACGGGAGCTCTGGAAACACCATATATTTT.

This CDR3 is CASSSGTEPNSPLHF. The CDR3 coding sequence is TGCGCCAGCAGCTCGGGGACAGAGCCTAATTCACCCCTCCACTTT. V is TRBV5-1 and J is TRBJ1-6; TRBD1 aligns across 7 bases. Germline CDR1 SGHRS, CDR2 YFSETQ. This CDR3 has 15 residues. Trimming cost V 3 bases and J 6 bases; bases outside gene matches: 6.

This rearrangement joins TRBV3-1 (or the pseudogene TRBV3-2) to TRBJ1-1; TRBD1 is a possible D gene (5 bases). Germline CDR1 is LGHDT and CDR2 is YNNKEL (reference sequence). This CDR3 spans 14 amino acids. Trimming stripped 1 base from V and 1 base from J, with 7 bases between. The CDR3, as DNA: TGTGCCAGCAGCCAAGCAGGACAGAACACTGAAGCTTTCTTT. It codes for CASSQAGQNTEAFF.

The chain links TRBV9 to TRBJ1-1, with D perhaps matching TRBD1 (5 bases). Germline V gives CDR1 SGDLS, CDR2 YYNGEE. CDR3 length: 15 amino acids. Trimming stripped 3 bases from V and 1 base from J, with 13 bases between. The DNA for the CDR3 is TGTGCCAGCAGCGGGGACCCGGGAGGGAACACTGAAGCTTTCTTT. Translating gives CASSGDPGGNTEAFF.

The chain is built from TRBV6-5 and TRBJ2-4, with D possibly TRBD1 on 5 matching bases. CDR1 MNHEY and CDR2 SVGAGI come from the germline V gene. Trimming shortened V by 4 bases and J by 7 bases, and 20 bases separated the two germline ends. The CDR3 is 16 amino acids. CDR3 protein: CASSSHRQFVENIQYF. The CDR3 coding sequence is TGTGCCAGCAGTTCCCATCGACAGTTCGTCGAGAACATTCAGTACTTC.

The J gene is TRBJ2-1, the V gene TRBV9; TRBD2 matches at 9 bases. The CDR3 contains 14 residues. Losses at the gene ends were 4 bases for V and 5 bases for J; bases not matched to a gene: 4. CDR1 and CDR2 (germline): SGDLS, YYNGEE. This CDR3 reads CASSLRLADNEQFF. CDR3 sequence (DNA): TGTGCCAGCAGCCTTAGACTAGCGGACAATGAGCAGTTCTTC.

This clone has only a few counts. The chain links TRBV11-1 to TRBJ2-1; tentative D call: TRBD1 (6 bases). The CDR3 is 15 residues long. Per the germline V gene, CDR1 is SGHAT and CDR2 is FQDESV (reference sequence). Trimming shortened V by 5 bases and J by 1 base, and 12 bases separated the two germline ends. The CDR3 here is CASSIDRISYNEQFF. CDR3 nucleotides: TGTGCCAGCAGCATCGACAGGATATCCTACAATGAGCAGTTCTTC.

The chain has TRBV6-1 and TRBJ1-4, with 7 bases lining up with TRBD1. Germline CDR1 is MNHNS and CDR2 is SASEGT. V dropped 2 bases and J dropped 5; count of bases not matched to a gene: 2. The CDR3 consists of 14 residues. The CDR3 sequence is CASSEPGQNEKLFF. As DNA, the CDR3 is TGTGCCAGCAGTGAACCGGGACAGAATGAAAAACTGTTTTTT.

The rearrangement uses TRBV10-3 and TRBJ2-5; D is possibly TRBD1 (5 bases). The CDR3 is made up of 12 amino acids. Germline V gene sequence: CDR1 ENHRY, CDR2 SYGVKD. Trimming left V 7 bases short and J 0 bases short, with 6 bases between. The chain's CDR3 is CAIKDNQETQYF. Written as DNA, the CDR3 is TGTGCCATCAAGGACAACCAAGAGACCCAGTACTTC.